Following are 9 T cell receptor beta chains from one sample sequenced in a study of blood T cells in healthy people across ages. The authors ran a second PCR of about 6 to 12 cycles using a sample-barcoded 5' primer and a J-beta primer mix. TCRdb recomputed calls from the 5' RACE reads with MiXCR, one row per CDR3 protein. Among roughly 930,000 distinct CDR3 sequences, roughly 52% were seen once, and the ten largest hold under 15%. The sample comprised blood. The receptors stem from a man under 40 in good health.

This clonotype has more than one count but fewer than ten. The gene calls are TRBV28 and TRBJ2-7; 8 nucleotides line up with TRBD2. The end of the DNA fits TRBJ2-5 better, so the J call may be wrong. Germline values: CDR1 MDHEN, CDR2 SYDVKM. The CDR3 has 15 residues. CDR3 in amino acids: CASSFQRGKGETQYF. The CDR3 region has the DNA TGTGCCAGCAGTTTCCAGCGGGGGAAGGGTGAGACCCAGTACTTC.

V and J are TRBV10-3 and TRBJ2-5; D not certain. In germline, CDR1 is ENHRY, CDR2 SYGVKD. This CDR3 contains 15 residues. V lost 3 bases, J lost 2 bases, and 13 bases lay in between. The CDR3 is CAISEAHALQETQYF. The DNA for the CDR3 is TGTGCCATCAGTGAAGCCCACGCACTTCAAGAGACCCAGTACTTC.

This chain links TRBV20-1 with TRBJ2-7; 11 bases map to TRBD1. Losses at the gene ends were 0 bases for V and 6 bases for J; bases not matched to a gene: 1. Germline V lookup: CDR1 DFQATT, CDR2 SNEGSKA (reference sequence). CDR3 length: 13 residues. CDR3 region: CSARDGTGGEQYF. CDR3 nucleotides: TGCAGTGCTAGAGATGGGACAGGGGGCGAGCAGTACTTC.

V and J are TRBV27 and TRBJ1-1; D unresolved. The CDR3 sequence is 13 residues long. Germline V gene sequence: CDR1 MNHEY, CDR2 SMNVEV (reference sequence). The V and J ends lost 4 bases and 0 bases respectively, with 6 bases between them. CDR3 amino acids: CASSYNMNTEAFF. CDR3 in DNA: TGTGCCAGCAGTTACAACATGAACACTGAAGCTTTCTTT.

The chain employs TRBV7-8 and TRBJ2-1; TRBD1 matches at 10 bases. The junction had 4 bases not matched to a gene; V was cut back by 6 bases and J by 5 bases. Germline assignment: CDR1 SGHVS and CDR2 FQNEAQ. This CDR3 has 14 residues. The DNA of the CDR3 is TGTGCCAGCAGGTTGACAGGGGGCAACAATGAGCAGTTCTTC. Translation gives CASRLTGGNNEQFF.

The chain links TRBV5-1 to TRBJ2-1; 8 bases fit TRBD2. V lost 3 bases, J lost 4 bases, and 9 bases stayed unmatched. The CDR3 is 16 amino acids. CDR1 SGHRS and CDR2 YFSETQ come from the germline V gene. CDR3 sequence reads: CASSSSAAGGYNEQFF. The CDR3 DNA reads as TGCGCCAGCAGCTCCTCTGCGGCGGGGGGATACAATGAGCAGTTCTTC.

The chain has TRBV28 and TRBJ1-1, with TRBD1 as a possible D gene (5 bases). Trimming removed 5 bases from V and 3 bases from J, with 16 bases in between. The CDR3 loop spans 15 amino acids. Germline CDR1 is MDHEN and CDR2 is SYDVKM. The chain's CDR3 is CASSVGAASYTEAFF. As DNA, the CDR3 is TGTGCCAGCAGTGTCGGGGCAGCATCTTACACTGAAGCTTTCTTT. Variable domain in full (rest from reference TRBV28 and TRBJ1-1): DVKVTQSSRYLVKRTGEKVFLECVQDMDHENMFWYRQDPGLGLRLIYFSYDVKMKEKGDIPEGYSVSREKKERFSLILESASTNQTSMYLCASSVGAASYTEAFFGQGTRLTVV.

V gene TRBV3-1 combines with J gene TRBJ2-5; TRBD2 might be the D (6 bases). The tail of the sequence fits TRBJ2-7 better, so the J call may be wrong. The CDR3 totals 14 residues. Germline CDR1 reads LGHDT; CDR2 reads YNNKEL (reference sequence). The CDR3 is CASSLRGAGNEQYF. CDR3 nucleotides: TGTGCCAGCAGCCTACGCGGGGCTGGAAACGAGCAGTACTTC.

Details on this clonotype: At one boundary the junction diverges from the germline segment, which might be a read error. The rearrangement uses TRBV20-1 and TRBJ1-1; unclear D gene. In germline, CDR1 is DFQATT, CDR2 SNEGSKA (reference sequence). There are 11 residues in the CDR3. The CDR3 nucleotides are TGCAGTGCTCCCCACAACACTGGAGCTTTCTTT. Encoded protein: CSAPHNTGAFF.